The clone carrying this T cell receptor (beta chain) turned up a few times. Antigen: not known. These data come from a study of beta chain features in type 1 diabetes. Study details: In age, gender and cell yields, patients were similar to healthy donors.

The CDR3 is 15 amino acids. Trimming left V 4 bases short and J 5 bases short, with 16 bases between. CDR1 and CDR2 from the germline V gene are SGHRS and YFSETQ. Study-level points and caveats: The study found moderately but significantly shorter TCRB CDR3s in all four CD4+ subsets of Type 1 diabetes patients. Compared to healthy donors, patients appeared to have naive, central memory and Treg TCRB repertoires that were more alike.

The isolated RNA, all of it, was reverse transcribed, so expressed TCRB transcripts were what got sequenced. Some clones are missing from TCRdb's copy, which holds only in-frame ones; the method was immunoSEQ multiplex PCR. The table has fewer than 200,000 clones, around 10% seen once; the top ten hold more than 0.45%. This TCR was sampled from a man aged 25-40 years with type 1 diabetes. The chain joins TRBV5-1 to TRBJ2-1; D is perhaps TRBD2 (6 bases). Sample: central memory CD4+ T cells from blood. CDR3 in DNA: TGCGCCAGCAGCCAGGGAGGACTGGGGAACAATGAGCAGTTCTTC. Translated, it gives CASSQGGLGNNEQFF.